The T cell receptor (beta chain) under discussion was sequenced for a study of CD4 T cells in relation to SARS-CoV-2 and coronaviruses. Study-level results: In roughly two thirds of donors, memory CD4+ clonotypes crossrecognized SARS-CoV-2 and at least one common cold coronavirus spike. According to naive versus memory sequencing, detected responses are memory recall, not newly primed.

This clone was found once. Its target is not known. Unexposed donor CD4+ T cells date from about 2011-2018, before the COVID-19 pandemic. TCRdb's table, derived via immunoSEQ multiplex PCR, lists solely in-frame clones and lacks some. Seen here are about 60,000 clones, about 95% observed once, and the top ten hold 0.14%. The TCR originated in a human donor in good health. Sequencing was performed on naive CD4+ T cells from PBMCs. The subset here: naive CD4+ T cells isolated by negative enrichment.

The CDR3 is CASSLVGREHYGYTF. The DNA for the CDR3 is TGTGCCAGCAGCTTAGTGGGCAGGGAACACTATGGCTACACCTTC. The V call is TRBV13, the J call TRBJ1-2; a weak D match, TRBD1 (5 bases). The V end was cut by 1 base, the J end by 3 bases, with 12 bases between. This CDR3 region has 15 residues. Germline V gene sequence: CDR1 PRHDT, CDR2 FYEKMQ (reference sequence).